Following are 7 T cell receptor beta chains from one sample sequenced in a study of cytomegalovirus exposure and HLA in healthy donors. Both 60 Vbeta primers and 13 Jbeta primers went into the PCR. Measured with immunoSEQ multiplex PCR; TCRdb has only the in-frame clones, and not every one. This table has some 150,000 clones, roughly 85% appearing once. Sample: PBMCs. The receptors come from a male donor in good health and CMV-seronegative.

In its sample, this clone was seen once. This chain uses TRBV30 with TRBJ2-5; the D gene is possibly TRBD2 (6 bases). The tail of the sequence fits TRBJ2-7 better, so the J call may be wrong. CDR3 length equals 14 residues. The germline V gene encodes CDR1 GTSNPN and CDR2 SVGIG (reference sequence). The CDR3 DNA reads TGTGCCTGGAGTCGGGGGAGTAGCTTCTACGAGCAGTACTTC. Amino acid sequence: CAWSRGSSFYEQYF.

V and J are TRBV5-1 and TRBJ2-5; 12 nucleotides match TRBD2. V was clipped by 4 bases and J by 5 bases; unmatched bases: 6. Germline assignment: CDR1 SGHRS and CDR2 YFSETQ. The CDR3 length is 15 residues. The CDR3 is CASSIGLAGRETQYF. The CDR3 nucleotides are TGCGCCAGCAGCATTGGACTAGCGGGGAGGGAGACCCAGTACTTC.

CDR3 nucleotide sequence: TGTGCCAGCAGCCGGAGTCATGATAATTCACCCCTCCACTTT. The encoded protein is CASSRSHDNSPLHF. The chain couples TRBV6-1 to TRBJ1-6; D gene ambiguous. There are 14 residues in the CDR3. Germline CDR1 reads MNHNS; CDR2 reads SASEGT. The V end lost 6 bases, the J end lost 5 bases, and 11 bases lay between the germline ends.

The rearrangement uses TRBV6-6 and TRBJ1-5; D gene unclear. The CDR3 length is 11 residues. Trimming shortened V by 6 bases and J by 4 bases, and 4 bases separated the two germline ends. The germline V gene encodes CDR1 MNHNY and CDR2 SVGAGI (reference sequence). CDR3 sequence reads: CASSQNQPQHF. In DNA form, the CDR3 reads TGTGCCAGCAGCCAGAATCAGCCCCAGCATTTT.

The CDR3 nucleotides read TGTGCCAGCAGTGAAGACGAGGCCAAAAACATTCAGTACTTC. Protein sequence: CASSEDEAKNIQYF. The chain carries TRBV2 and TRBJ2-4; D unresolved. V lost 1 base, J lost 1 base, and 5 bases lay in between. In germline, CDR1 is SNHLY, CDR2 FYNNEI. The CDR3 covers 14 residues.

This clone was seen a single time. CDR3 protein: CATKTDISSGANVLTF. CDR3 bases: TGTGCCACCAAGACGGACATTAGCTCTGGGGCCAACGTCCTGACTTTC. The chain joins TRBV19 to TRBJ2-6; D might be TRBD1 (5 bases). This CDR3 is 16 amino acids long. The germline V and J ends were trimmed by 10 bases and 0 bases, with 16 bases remaining between them. Germline CDR1 and CDR2: LNHDA and SQIVND (reference sequence).

With respect to this clone: Other DNA sequences of this sample code for an identical CDR3. The chain uses TRBV9 and TRBJ1-4, with TRBD1 identical over 11 bases. Germline CDR1 is SGDLS and CDR2 is YYNGEE. V gave up 2 bases and J gave up 7 bases; unmatched junction bases: 4. This CDR3 comprises 15 residues. CDR3 in amino acids: CASSVGQGAIEKLFF. CDR3 in DNA: TGTGCCAGCAGCGTCGGACAGGGGGCGATTGAAAAACTGTTTTTT.